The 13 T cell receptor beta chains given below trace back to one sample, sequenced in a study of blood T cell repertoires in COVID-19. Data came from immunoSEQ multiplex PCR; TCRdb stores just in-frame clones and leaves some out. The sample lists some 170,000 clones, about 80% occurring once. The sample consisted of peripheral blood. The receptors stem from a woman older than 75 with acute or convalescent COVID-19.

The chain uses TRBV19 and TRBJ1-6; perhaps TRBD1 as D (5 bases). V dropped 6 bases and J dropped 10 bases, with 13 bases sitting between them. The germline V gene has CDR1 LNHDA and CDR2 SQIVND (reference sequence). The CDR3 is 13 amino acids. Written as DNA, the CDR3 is TGTGCCAGTAGAAACAGCGCAGGGTCACCCCTCCACTTT. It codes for CASRNSAGSPLHF.

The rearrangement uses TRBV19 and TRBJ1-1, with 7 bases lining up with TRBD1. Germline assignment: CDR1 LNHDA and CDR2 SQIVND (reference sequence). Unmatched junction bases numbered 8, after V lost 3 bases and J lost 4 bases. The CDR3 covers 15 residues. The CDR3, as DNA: TGTGCCAGTAGTATTCTTGGACAGGATACCACTGAAGCTTTCTTT. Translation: CASSILGQDTTEAFF. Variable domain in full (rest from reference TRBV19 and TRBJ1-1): DGGITQSPKYLFRKEGQNVTLSCEQNLNHDAMYWYRQDPGQGLRLIYYSQIVNDFQKGDIAEGYSVSREKKESFPLTVTSAQKNPTAFYLCASSILGQDTTEAFFGQGTRLTVV.

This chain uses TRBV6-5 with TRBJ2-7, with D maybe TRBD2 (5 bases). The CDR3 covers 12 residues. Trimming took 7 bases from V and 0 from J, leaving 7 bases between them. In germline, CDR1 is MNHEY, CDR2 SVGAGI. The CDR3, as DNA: TGTGCCAGCACCGGGAACTCCTACGAGCAGTACTTC. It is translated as CASTGNSYEQYF.

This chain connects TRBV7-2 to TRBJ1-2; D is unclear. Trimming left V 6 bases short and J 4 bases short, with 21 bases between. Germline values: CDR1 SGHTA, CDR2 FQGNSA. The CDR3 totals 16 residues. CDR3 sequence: CASSPFRTSRGYGYTF. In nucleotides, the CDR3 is TGTGCCAGCAGTCCTTTCCGAACTTCGAGAGGCTATGGCTACACCTTC.

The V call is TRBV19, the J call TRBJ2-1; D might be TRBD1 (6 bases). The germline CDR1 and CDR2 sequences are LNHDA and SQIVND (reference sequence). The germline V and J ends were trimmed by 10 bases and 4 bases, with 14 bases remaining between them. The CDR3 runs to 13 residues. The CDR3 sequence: CATRDIGYNEQFF. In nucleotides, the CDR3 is TGTGCCACCCGGGACATCGGGTACAATGAGCAGTTCTTC.

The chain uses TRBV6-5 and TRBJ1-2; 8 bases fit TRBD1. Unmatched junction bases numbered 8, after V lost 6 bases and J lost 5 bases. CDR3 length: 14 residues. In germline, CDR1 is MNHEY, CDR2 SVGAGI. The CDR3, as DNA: TGTGCCAGCAGCCCGGGACAGGTCTCTTATGGCTACACCTTC. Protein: CASSPGQVSYGYTF.

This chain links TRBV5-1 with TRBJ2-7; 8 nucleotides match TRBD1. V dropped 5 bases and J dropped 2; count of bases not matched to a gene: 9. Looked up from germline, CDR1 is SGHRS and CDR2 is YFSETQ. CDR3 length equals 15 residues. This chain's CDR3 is CASSWTGQVTYEQYF. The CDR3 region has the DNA TGCGCCAGCAGTTGGACGGGACAGGTGACCTACGAGCAGTACTTC.

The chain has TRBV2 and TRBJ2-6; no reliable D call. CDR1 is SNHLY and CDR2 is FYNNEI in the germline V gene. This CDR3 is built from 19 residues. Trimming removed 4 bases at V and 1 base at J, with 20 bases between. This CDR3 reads CASSAQTVPSSSGANVLTF. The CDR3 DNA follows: TGTGCCAGCAGTGCGCAAACTGTGCCCTCCTCTTCTGGGGCCAACGTCCTGACTTTC.

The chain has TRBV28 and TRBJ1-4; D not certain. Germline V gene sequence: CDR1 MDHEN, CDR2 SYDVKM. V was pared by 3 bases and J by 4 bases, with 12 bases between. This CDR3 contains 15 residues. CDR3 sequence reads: CASSFFPGSNEKLFF. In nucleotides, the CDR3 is TGTGCCAGCAGTTTCTTTCCAGGTAGTAATGAAAAACTGTTTTTT.

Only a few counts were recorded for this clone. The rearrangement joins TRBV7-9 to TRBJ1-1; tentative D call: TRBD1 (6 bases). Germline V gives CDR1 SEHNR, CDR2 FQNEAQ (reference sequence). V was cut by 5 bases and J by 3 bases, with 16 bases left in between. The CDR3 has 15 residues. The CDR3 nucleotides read TGTGCCAGCAGCCTCGGGACGAACAGGGACACTGAAGCTTTCTTT. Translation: CASSLGTNRDTEAFF.

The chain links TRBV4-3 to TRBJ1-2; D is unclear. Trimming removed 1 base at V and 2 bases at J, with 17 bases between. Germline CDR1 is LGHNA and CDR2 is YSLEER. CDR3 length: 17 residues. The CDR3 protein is CASSQAIPNRVNYGYTF. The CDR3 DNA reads TGCGCCAGCAGCCAAGCCATCCCGAACCGGGTAAACTATGGCTACACCTTC.

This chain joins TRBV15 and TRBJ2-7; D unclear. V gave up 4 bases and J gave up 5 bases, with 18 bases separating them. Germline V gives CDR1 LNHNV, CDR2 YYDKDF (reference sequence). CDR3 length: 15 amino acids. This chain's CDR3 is CATSKEAPNAHEQYF. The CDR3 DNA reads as TGTGCCACCAGCAAAGAGGCCCCCAATGCCCACGAGCAGTACTTC. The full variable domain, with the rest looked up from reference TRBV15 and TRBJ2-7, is DAMVIQNPRYQVTQFGKPVTLSCSQTLNHNVMYWYQQKSSQAPKLLFHYYDKDFNNEADTPDNFQSRRPNTSFCFLDIRSPGLGDTAMYLCATSKEAPNAHEQYFGPGTRLTVT.

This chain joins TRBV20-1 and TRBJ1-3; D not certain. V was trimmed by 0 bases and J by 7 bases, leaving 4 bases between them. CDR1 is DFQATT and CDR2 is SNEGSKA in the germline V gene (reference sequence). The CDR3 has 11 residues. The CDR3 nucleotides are TGCAGTGCTAGAGATAGCAACACCATATATTTT. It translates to CSARDSNTIYF.